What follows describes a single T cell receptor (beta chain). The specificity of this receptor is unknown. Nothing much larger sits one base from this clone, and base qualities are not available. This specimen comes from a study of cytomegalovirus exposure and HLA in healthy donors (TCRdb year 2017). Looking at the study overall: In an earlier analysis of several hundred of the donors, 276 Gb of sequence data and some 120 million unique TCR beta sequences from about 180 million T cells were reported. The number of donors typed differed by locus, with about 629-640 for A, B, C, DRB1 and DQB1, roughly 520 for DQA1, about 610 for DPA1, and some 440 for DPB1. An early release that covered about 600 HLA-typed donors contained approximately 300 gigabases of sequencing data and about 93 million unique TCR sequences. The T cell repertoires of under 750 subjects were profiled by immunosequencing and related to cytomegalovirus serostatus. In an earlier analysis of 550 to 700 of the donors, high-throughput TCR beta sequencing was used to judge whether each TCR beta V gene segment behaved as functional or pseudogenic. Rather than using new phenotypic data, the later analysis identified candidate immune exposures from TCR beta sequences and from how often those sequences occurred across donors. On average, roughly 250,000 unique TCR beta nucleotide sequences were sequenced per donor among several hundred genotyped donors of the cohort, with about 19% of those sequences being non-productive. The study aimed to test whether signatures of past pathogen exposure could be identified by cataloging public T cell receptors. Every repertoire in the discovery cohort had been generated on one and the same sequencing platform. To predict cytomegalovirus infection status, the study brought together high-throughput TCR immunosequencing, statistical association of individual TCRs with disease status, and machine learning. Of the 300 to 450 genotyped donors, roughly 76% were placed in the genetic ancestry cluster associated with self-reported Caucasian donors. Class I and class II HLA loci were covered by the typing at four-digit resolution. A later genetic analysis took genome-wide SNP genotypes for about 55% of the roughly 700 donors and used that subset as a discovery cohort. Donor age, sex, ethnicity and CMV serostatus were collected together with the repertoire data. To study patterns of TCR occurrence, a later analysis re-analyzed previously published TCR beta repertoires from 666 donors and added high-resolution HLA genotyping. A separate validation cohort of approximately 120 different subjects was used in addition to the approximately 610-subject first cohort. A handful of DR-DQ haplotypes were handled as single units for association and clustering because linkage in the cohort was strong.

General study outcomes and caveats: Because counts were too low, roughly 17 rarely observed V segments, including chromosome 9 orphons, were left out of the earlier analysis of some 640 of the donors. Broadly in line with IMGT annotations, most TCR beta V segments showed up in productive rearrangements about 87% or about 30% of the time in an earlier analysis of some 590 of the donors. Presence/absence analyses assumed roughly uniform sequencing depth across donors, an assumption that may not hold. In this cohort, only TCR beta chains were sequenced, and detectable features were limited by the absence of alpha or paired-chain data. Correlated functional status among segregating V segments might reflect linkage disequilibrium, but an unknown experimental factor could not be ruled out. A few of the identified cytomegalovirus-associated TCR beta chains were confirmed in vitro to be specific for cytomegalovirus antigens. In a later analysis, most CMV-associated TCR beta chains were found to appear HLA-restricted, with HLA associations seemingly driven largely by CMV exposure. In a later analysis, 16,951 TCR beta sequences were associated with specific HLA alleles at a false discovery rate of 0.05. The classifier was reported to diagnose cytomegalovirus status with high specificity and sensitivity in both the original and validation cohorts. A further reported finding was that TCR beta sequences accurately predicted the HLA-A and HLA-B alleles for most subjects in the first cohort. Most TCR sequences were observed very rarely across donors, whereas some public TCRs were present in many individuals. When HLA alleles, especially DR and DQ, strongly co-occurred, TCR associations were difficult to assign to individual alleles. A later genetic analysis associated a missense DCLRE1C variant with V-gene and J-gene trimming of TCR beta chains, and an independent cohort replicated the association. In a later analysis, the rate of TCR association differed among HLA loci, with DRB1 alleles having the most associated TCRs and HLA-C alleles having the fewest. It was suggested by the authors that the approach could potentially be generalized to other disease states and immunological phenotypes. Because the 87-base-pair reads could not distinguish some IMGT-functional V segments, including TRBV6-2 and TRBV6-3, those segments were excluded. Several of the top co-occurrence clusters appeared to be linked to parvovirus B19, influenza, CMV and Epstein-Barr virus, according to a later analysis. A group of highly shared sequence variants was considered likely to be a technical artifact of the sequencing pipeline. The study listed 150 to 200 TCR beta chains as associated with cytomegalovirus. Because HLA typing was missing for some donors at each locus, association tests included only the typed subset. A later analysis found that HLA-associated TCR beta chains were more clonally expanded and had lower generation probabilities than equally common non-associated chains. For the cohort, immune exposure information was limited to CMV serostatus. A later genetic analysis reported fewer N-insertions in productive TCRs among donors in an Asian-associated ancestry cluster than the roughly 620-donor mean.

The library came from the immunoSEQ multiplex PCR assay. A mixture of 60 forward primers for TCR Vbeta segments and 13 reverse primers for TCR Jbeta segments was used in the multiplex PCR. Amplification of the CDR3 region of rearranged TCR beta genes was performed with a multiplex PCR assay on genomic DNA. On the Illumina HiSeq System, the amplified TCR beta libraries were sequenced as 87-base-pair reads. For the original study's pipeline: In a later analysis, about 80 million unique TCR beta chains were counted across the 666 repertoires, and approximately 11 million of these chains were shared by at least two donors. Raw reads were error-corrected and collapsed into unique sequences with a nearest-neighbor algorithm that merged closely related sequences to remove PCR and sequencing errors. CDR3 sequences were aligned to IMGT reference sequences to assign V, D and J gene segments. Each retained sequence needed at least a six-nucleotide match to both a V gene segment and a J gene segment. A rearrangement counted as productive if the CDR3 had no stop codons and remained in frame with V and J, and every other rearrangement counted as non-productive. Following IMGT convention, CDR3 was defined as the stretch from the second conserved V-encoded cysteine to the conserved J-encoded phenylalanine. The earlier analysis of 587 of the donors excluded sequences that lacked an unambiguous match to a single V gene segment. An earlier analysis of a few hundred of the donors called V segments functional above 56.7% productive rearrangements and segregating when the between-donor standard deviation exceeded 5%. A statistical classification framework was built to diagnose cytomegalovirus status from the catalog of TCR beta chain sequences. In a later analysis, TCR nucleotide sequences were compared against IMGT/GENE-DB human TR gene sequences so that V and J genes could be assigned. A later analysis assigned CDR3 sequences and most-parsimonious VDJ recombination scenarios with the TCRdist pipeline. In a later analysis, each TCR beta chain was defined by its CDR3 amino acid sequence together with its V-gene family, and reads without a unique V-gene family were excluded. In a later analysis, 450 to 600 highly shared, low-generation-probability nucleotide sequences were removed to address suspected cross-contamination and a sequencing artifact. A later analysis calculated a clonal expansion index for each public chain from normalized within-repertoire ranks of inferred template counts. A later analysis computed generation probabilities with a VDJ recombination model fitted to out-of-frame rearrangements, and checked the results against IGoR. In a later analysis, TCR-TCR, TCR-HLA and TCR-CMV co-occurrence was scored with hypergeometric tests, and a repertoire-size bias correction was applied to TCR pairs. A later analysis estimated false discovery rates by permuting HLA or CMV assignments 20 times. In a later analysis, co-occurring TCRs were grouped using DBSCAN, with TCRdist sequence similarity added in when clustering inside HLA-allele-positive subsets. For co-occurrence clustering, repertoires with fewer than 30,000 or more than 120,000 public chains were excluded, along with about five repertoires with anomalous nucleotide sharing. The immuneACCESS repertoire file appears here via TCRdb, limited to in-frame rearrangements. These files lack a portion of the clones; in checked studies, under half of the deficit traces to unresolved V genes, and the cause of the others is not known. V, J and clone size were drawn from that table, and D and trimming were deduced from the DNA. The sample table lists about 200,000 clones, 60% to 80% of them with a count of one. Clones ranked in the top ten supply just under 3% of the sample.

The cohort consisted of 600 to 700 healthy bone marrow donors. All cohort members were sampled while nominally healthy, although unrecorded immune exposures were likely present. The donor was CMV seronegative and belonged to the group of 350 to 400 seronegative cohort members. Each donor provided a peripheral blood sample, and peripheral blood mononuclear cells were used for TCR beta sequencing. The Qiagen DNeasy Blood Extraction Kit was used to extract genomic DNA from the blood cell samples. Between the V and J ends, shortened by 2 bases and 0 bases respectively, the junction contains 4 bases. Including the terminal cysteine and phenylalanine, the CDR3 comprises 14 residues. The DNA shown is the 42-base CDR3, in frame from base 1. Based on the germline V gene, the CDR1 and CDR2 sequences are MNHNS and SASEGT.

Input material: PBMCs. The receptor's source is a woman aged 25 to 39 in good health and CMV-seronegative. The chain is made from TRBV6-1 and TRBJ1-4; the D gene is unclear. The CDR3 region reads CASSEYPTNEKLFF. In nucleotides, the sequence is TGTGCCAGCAGTGAATATCCAACTAATGAAAAACTGTTTTTT.